The next 8 T cell receptor beta chains were all read from a single sample in a study of blood T cell repertoires in COVID-19 (dated by TCRdb to the early 2020s). Libraries were built with the immunoSEQ multiplex PCR assay. The source is immuneACCESS, and TCRdb retained only in-frame sequences with V and J called. Part of the clones is not carried over; for the studies checked, unresolved V genes explain less than half of this, and the remainder is unexplained. The sample yields 100,000 or so clones; over 75% were counted once. The ten largest account for about 3.8% of the sample. Specimen: peripheral blood. These receptors originate from a man between 50 and 59 years old with acute or convalescent COVID-19.

This sequence joins TRBV6-5 and TRBJ2-5; 10 positions agree with TRBD2. CDR3 length equals 14 residues. CDR1 and CDR2 from the germline V gene are MNHEY and SVGAGI. V dropped 7 bases and J dropped 2; count of bases not matched to a gene: 4. In DNA, the CDR3 is TGTGCCAGCACACTAGCGGGAATACAAGAGACCCAGTACTTC. It translates to CASTLAGIQETQYF.

This sequence joins TRBV14 and TRBJ2-1, with a tentative D call TRBD1 (5 bases). In germline, CDR1 is SGHDN, CDR2 FVKESK. The germline V and J ends were trimmed by 5 bases and 5 bases, with 13 bases remaining between them. CDR3 length: 14 residues. The CDR3 protein is CASSILVGDNEQFF. The CDR3 bases are TGTGCCAGCAGCATCCTCGTAGGGGACAATGAGCAGTTCTTC.

This chain joins TRBV5-4 and TRBJ2-1; 13 nucleotides line up with TRBD2. The germline gives CDR1 SGHNT, CDR2 YYREEE (reference sequence). The CDR3 has 18 amino acids. V was clipped by 3 bases and J by 1 base; unmatched bases: 7. CDR3 in amino acids: CASSSGTSGDISYNEQFF. The CDR3 DNA is TGTGCCAGCAGCTCCGGGACTAGCGGGGATATTTCCTACAATGAGCAGTTCTTC.

The V call is TRBV11-2, the J call TRBJ2-7; D unresolved. The germline V and J ends were trimmed by 11 bases and 4 bases, with 6 bases remaining between them. Germline V lookup: CDR1 SGHAT, CDR2 FQNNGV. The CDR3 contains 9 residues. The CDR3 DNA follows: TGTGCCCCCCTGTACGAGCAGTACTTC. Its protein is CAPLYEQYF.

This clone was picked up one time. V usage is TRBV27 and J usage is TRBJ2-4; perhaps TRBD2 as D (7 bases). In germline, CDR1 is MNHEY, CDR2 SMNVEV (reference sequence). V gave up 7 bases and J gave up 5 bases, with 24 bases separating them. The CDR3 covers 17 residues. Here the CDR3 reads CASTPLAWGGGENIQYF. DNA for the CDR3: TGTGCCAGCACCCCCCTCGCGTGGGGAGGGGGGGAAAACATTCAGTACTTC.

The chain couples TRBV9 to TRBJ2-1; 7 bases line up with TRBD2. The CDR3 contains 17 residues. CDR1 and CDR2 (germline): SGDLS, YYNGEE. The junction had 8 bases not matched to a gene; V was cut back by 0 bases and J by 2 bases. The CDR3 loop reads CASSVGSTGLAYNEQFF. In DNA, the CDR3 is TGTGCCAGCAGCGTAGGTTCTACCGGACTAGCCTACAATGAGCAGTTCTTC.

The V call is TRBV30, the J call TRBJ2-7; 9 positions agree with TRBD2. After removal of 4 bases from V and 5 bases from J, the junction contained 9 bases not matched to a gene. Germline lookup yields CDR1 GTSNPN and CDR2 SVGIG (reference sequence). The CDR3 has 14 amino acids. The CDR3, as DNA: TGTGCCTGGAAAACCGGGACTAGCATCCACGAGCAGTACTTC. Translated: CAWKTGTSIHEQYF.

J is TRBJ2-7 and V is TRBV6-1; TRBD1 agrees at 11 bases. With V trimmed by 4 bases and J by 7 bases, 12 bases remained unmatched. There are 16 residues in the CDR3. Germline CDR1 is MNHNS and CDR2 is SASEGT. CDR3 region: CASSVQGQGGFGEQYF. As DNA, the CDR3 is TGTGCCAGCAGTGTTCAGGGACAGGGGGGATTTGGGGAGCAGTACTTC.